These 10 T cell receptor beta chains were all obtained from the same sample, sequenced in a study of low-dose radiotherapy and immunotherapy resistance in tumors. TRAV- and TRBV-specific primers were used for first-strand cDNA, which covered alpha and beta chains. With a V-primer adapter and a constant-region primer, TCRs were amplified for about 20 PCR cycles. TCRdb reanalysed the reads using MiXCR and keeps one entry per CDR3 protein. The profile covers approximately 89,000 distinct CDR3 sequences, with 15% to 20% appearing a single time and 5% to 7% taken by the ten largest. The time point denotes: before trial treatment. The material was PBMCs, obtained before treatment. Receptors originate from a male donor with prostate cancer.

The chain uses TRBV28 and TRBJ2-1; 12 positions agree with TRBD2. Per germline, CDR1 MDHEN and CDR2 SYDVKM. CDR3 length: 17 amino acids. The V segment lost 5 bases and the J segment 10 bases; nucleotides outside the gene matches: 15. The CDR3 DNA reads TGTGCCAGCAGTCCTATATCCCTCCTAGCGGGGGGGTGGGAGCAGTTCTTC. Protein sequence: CASSPISLLAGGWEQFF. Using reference TRBV28 and TRBJ2-1 for the parts outside the CDR3, the full variable domain is DVKVTQSSRYLVKRTGEKVFLECVQDMDHENMFWYRQDPGLGLRLIYFSYDVKMKEKGDIPEGYSVSREKKERFSLILESASTNQTSMYLCASSPISLLAGGWEQFFGPGTRLTVL.

This clonotype has just a few counts. The V gene is TRBV30, the J gene TRBJ1-5, with TRBD1 as a possible D gene (5 bases). Trimming took off 2 bases at V and 0 bases at J, with 11 bases between the two ends. The CDR3 totals 15 residues. CDR1 and CDR2 (germline): GTSNPN, SVGIG (reference sequence). CDR3 region: CAWSLGGSSNQPQHF. The CDR3 DNA is TGTGCCTGGAGTCTGGGGGGATCTAGCAATCAGCCCCAGCATTTT.

To note about this clonotype: A read error likely explains this, since a far larger clone differs by one base. This chain connects TRBV28 to TRBJ2-1; TRBD2 matches at 12 bases. The CDR3 is 14 residues long. Germline V lookup: CDR1 MDHEN, CDR2 SYDVKM. J lost 10 bases, V lost 11 bases, and 12 bases had no gene match. CDR3 protein: CADRGELAGGEQFF. CDR3 DNA: TGTGCCGACCGCGGGGAACTAGCGGGAGGCGAGCAGTTCTTC.

Comments on this clonotype: It is likely a read error: a sequence one base away is far more abundant. The chain has TRBV10-3 and TRBJ2-1; 8 bases align to TRBD1. The CDR3 runs to 11 residues. Germline loops: CDR1 ENHRY, CDR2 SYGVKD. J was trimmed by 10 bases and V by 10 bases; bases with no gene match: 6. The CDR3 reads CATTDRGEQFF. The CDR3 coding sequence is TGTGCCACCACTGACAGGGGAGAGCAGTTCTTC.

There are many counts of this clonotype. V gene TRBV6-2 or TRBV6-3 combines with J gene TRBJ2-2; D call uncertain. Germline V gene sequence: CDR1 MNHEY, CDR2 SVGEGT. The CDR3 length is 13 residues. V shed 0 bases and J shed 6 bases, with 5 bases lying between them. The CDR3: CASSYSTPGELFF. CDR3 in DNA: TGTGCCAGCAGTTACTCGACCCCCGGGGAGCTGTTTTTT.

This clonotype came up a few times. Here the CDR3 reads CASSQADGTEAFF. The CDR3 DNA reads as TGTGCCAGCAGCCAAGCGGACGGTACTGAAGCTTTCTTT. The rearrangement links TRBV4-2 to TRBJ1-1; D gene ambiguous. Germline CDR1 is LGHNA and CDR2 is YNFKEQ. V was clipped by 1 base and J by 5 bases, with 8 bases between them. The CDR3 has 13 residues.

This clonotype was picked up many times. The chain uses TRBV20-1 and TRBJ2-5; TRBD2 might be the D (6 bases). The CDR3 is 14 amino acids. Trimming removed 1 base from V and 4 bases from J, with 13 bases in between. Per the germline V gene, CDR1 is DFQATT and CDR2 is SNEGSKA (reference sequence). CDR3 DNA: TGCAGTGCTAGAGGCCTCGGGAGTTCAGAGACCCAGTACTTC. It encodes CSARGLGSSETQYF.

V gene TRBV29-1 combines with J gene TRBJ2-5; a weak D match, TRBD2 (5 bases). This CDR3 has 10 amino acids. V was shortened by 5 bases and J by 4 bases, with 5 bases between the two germline ends. Germline V gene sequence: CDR1 SQVTM, CDR2 ANQGSEA. This CDR3 reads CSVTRETQYF. The CDR3 region has the DNA TGCAGCGTTACTAGAGAGACCCAGTACTTC. The entire variable domain, with the rest obtained from reference TRBV29-1 and TRBJ2-5, is as follows: SAVISQKPSRDICQRGTSLTIQCQVDSQVTMMFWYRQQPGQSLTLIATANQGSEATYESGFVIDKFPISRPNLTFSTLTVSNMSPEDSSIYLCSVTRETQYFGPGTRLLVL.

This clonotype was picked up many times. V and J are TRBV20-1 and TRBJ1-6, with 8 bases aligning to TRBD1. CDR1 and CDR2 from the germline V gene are DFQATT and SNEGSKA (reference sequence). The V segment lost 0 bases and the J segment 7 bases; nucleotides outside the gene matches: 5. The CDR3 totals 15 residues. The DNA for the CDR3 is TGCAGTGCTAGAGACCAGGGGGCGGGCAATTCACCCCTCCACTTT. This sequence encodes CSARDQGAGNSPLHF.

Many counts were recorded for this clonotype. V is TRBV19 and J is TRBJ1-1; D is unresolved. With 1 base removed from V and 3 bases from J, the gap between germline ends came to 15 bases. CDR1 LNHDA and CDR2 SQIVND come from the germline V gene (reference sequence). The CDR3 loop spans 16 amino acids. The CDR3 coding sequence is TGTGCCAGTAGTATAGGAGTATCTCGACGGGACACTGAAGCTTTCTTT. Residues: CASSIGVSRRDTEAFF.